This TCR beta chain originates from a study of T cell responses to AZD1222 COVID-19 vaccine. Of note for this clone: The antigen is unknown.

Assay: immunoSEQ multiplex PCR; the TCRdb copy retains only in-frame clones and omits some. This sample carries approximately 300,000 clones, roughly 93% of them seen once, and the ten largest clones take around 0.5%. Study results and limitations: Donors were mostly white British, more females; clonal diversity possibly underestimated.

Analyses pooled second doses at about 4 or about 12 weeks. This TCR was sampled from an adult who received the AZD1222 COVID-19 vaccine. The specimen comprised peripheral blood, sampled 28 days after the second AZD1222 dose.

This CDR3 is CASSILTGQPQHF. The CDR3, as DNA: TGTGCCAGCTCAATTTTGACAGGCCAGCCCCAGCATTTT. The chain couples TRBV18 to TRBJ1-5; the D gene is possibly TRBD1 (6 bases). Germline loops: CDR1 KGHSH, CDR2 LQKENI. V was cut by 5 bases and J by 7 bases, with 12 bases left in between. The CDR3 covers 13 residues.